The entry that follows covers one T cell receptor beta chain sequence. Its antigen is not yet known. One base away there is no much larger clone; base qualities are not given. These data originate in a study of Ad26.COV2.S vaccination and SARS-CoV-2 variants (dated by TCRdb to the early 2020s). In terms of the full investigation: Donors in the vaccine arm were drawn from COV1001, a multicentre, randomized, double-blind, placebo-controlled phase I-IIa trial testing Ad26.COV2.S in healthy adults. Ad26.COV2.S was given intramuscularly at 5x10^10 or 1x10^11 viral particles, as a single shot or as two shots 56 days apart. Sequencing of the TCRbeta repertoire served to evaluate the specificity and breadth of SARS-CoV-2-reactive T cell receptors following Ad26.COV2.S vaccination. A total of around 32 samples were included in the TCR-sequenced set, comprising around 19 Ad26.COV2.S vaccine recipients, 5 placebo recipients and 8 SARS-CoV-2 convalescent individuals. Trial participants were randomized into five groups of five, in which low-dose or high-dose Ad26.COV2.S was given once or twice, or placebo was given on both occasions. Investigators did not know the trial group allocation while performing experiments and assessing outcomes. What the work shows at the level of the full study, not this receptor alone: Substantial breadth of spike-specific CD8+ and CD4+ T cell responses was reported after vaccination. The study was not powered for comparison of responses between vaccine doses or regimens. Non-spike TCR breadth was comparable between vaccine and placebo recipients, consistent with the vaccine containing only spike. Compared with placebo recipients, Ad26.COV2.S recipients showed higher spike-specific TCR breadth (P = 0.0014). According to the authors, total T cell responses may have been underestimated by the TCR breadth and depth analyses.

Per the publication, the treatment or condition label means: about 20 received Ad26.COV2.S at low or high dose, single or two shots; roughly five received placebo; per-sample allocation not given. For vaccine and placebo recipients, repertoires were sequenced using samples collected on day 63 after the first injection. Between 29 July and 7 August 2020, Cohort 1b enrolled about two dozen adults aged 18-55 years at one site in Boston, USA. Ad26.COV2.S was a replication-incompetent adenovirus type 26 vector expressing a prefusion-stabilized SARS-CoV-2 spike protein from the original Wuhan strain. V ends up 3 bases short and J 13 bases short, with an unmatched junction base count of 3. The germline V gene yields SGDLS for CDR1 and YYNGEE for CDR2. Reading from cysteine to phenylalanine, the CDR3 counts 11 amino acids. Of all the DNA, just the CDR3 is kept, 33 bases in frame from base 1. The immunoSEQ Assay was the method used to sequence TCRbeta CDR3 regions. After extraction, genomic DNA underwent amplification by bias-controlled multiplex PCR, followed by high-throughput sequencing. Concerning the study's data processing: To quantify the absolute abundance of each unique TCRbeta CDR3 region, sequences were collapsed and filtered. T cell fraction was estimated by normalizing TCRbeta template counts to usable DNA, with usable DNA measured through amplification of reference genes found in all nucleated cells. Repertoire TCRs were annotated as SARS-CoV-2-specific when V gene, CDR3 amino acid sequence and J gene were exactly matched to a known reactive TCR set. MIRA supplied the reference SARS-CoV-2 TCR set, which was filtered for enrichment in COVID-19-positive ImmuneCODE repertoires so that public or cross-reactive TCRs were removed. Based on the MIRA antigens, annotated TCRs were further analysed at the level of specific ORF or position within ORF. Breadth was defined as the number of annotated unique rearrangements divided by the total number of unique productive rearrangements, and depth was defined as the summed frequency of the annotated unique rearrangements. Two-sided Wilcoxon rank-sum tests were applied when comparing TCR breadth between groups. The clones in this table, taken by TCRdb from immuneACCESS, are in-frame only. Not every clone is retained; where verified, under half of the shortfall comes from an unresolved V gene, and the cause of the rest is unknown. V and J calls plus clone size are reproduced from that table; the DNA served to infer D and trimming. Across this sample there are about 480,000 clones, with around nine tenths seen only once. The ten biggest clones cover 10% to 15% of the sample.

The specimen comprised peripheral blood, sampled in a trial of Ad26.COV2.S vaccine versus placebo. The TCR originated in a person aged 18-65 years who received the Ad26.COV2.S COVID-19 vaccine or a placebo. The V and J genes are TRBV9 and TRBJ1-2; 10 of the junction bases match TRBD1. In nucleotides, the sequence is TGTGCCAGCAGCGGGGACAGGGGTACCACCTTC. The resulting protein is CASSGDRGTTF.